This TCR beta chain is drawn from a study of T-cell reconstitution after alpha-beta-depleted transplantation in children. Study findings and constraints: Surviving recipient cells, namely T cells and thymic progenitors, were the source of high day-60 TCRbeta diversity in some patients. Newly made T cells mostly supplied T-cell counts and diversity one year after transplant.

The table lists this clonotype with a few counts. The antigen is undetermined. Unique molecular identifiers were built into the TCRbeta library. TCRdb independently ran MiXCR on the PCR reads; one entry per CDR3 protein. The profile covers hundreds of thousands of distinct CDR3 sequences, with more than 20% appearing a single time and about 5% taken by the ten largest. The length of the CDR3 is 15 residues. Germline-derived CDR1 and CDR2 are MNHNS and SASEGT. V was clipped by 5 bases and J by 12 bases, with 23 bases between them. Sample: PBMCs, mostly from graft donor cells, taken 360 days after TCRalphabeta/CD19-depleted stem cell transplant. The chain employs TRBV6-1 and TRBJ2-1; a weak D match, TRBD2 (7 bases). This TCR was sampled from a female patient under 10 years old who had a stem cell transplant for congenital amegakaryocytic thrombocytopenia, so the T cells may come from the graft donor. The CDR3 DNA follows: TGTGCCAGCAGTCAAAAGGGGGGACTACCGAATTTGCAGTTCTTC. Translation: CASSQKGGLPNLQFF.